A selection of T cell receptor beta chains follows, all from one sample in a study of T cell responses to AZD1222 COVID-19 vaccine. Profiling relied on immunoSEQ multiplex PCR, and the TCRdb table lists in-frame clones only, not all of them. This table holds under 95,000 clones, 70% to 90% found once. The material was peripheral blood, obtained 28 days after the second AZD1222 dose. All receptors come from an adult who received the AZD1222 COVID-19 vaccine. Each CDR3 is given with its conserved first and last residue. D genes are given only for firm matches.

V	D	length	J	CDR3
TRBV18	-	16	TRBJ1-1	CASSPPQGGAATEAFF
TRBV7-7	-	13	TRBJ1-5	CASSEAPNQPQHF
TRBV24-1	TRBD1	15	TRBJ2-7	CATSDAGGRDYEQYF
TRBV5-5	-	14	TRBJ2-7	CASSPGPVSYEQYF
TRBV5-8	TRBD2	14	TRBJ2-2	CASSLEGRAGELFF
TRBV7-5	-	14	TRBJ2-1	CARSLVLAGNEQFF
TRBV3-1/TRBV3-2	TRBD1	15	TRBJ2-7	CASSQRRQGPYEQYF
TRBV9	-	17	TRBJ2-2	CASSVRGNRPATGELFF
TRBV5-1	-	15	TRBJ2-1	CASSLLGTNNNEQFF
TRBV2	TRBD1	14	TRBJ1-2	CASSERGGGYGYTF